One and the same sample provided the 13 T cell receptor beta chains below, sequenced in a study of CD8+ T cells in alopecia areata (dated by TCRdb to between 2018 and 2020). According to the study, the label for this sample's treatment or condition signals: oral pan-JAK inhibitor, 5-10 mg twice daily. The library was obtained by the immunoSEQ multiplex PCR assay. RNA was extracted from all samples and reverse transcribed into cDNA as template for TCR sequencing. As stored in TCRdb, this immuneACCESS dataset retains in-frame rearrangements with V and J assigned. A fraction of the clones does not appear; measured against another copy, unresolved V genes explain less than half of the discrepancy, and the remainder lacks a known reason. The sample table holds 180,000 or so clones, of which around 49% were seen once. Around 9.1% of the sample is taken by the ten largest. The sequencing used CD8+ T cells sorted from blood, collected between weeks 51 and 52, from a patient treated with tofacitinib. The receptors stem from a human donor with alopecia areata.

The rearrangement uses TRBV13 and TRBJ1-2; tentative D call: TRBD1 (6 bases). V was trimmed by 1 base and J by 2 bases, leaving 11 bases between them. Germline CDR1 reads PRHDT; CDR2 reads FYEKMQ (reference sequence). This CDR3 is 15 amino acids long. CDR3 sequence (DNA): TGTGCCAGCAGCTTAGAAGGACAGAGCAACTATGGCTACACCTTC. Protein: CASSLEGQSNYGYTF. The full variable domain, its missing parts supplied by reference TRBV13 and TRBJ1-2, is AAGVIQSPRHLIKEKRETATLKCYPIPRHDTVYWYQQGPGQDPQFLISFYEKMQSDKGSIPDRFSAQQFSDYHSELNMSSLELGDSALYFCASSLEGQSNYGYTFGSGTRLTVV.

In DNA, the CDR3 is TGTGCCAGCAGCTTAGGCAGGGGGCAAGTTGAGACCCAGTACTTC. Translated: CASSLGRGQVETQYF. The chain joins TRBV13 to TRBJ2-5; 8 nucleotides line up with TRBD1. The CDR3 spans 15 residues. The germline V gene has CDR1 PRHDT and CDR2 FYEKMQ (reference sequence). The J segment lost 5 bases and the V segment lost 0 bases, leaving 5 bases of the junction unmatched.

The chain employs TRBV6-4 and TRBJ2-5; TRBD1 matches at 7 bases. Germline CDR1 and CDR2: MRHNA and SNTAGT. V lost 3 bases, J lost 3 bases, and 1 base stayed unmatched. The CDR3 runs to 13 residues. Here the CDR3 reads CASSEQGKETQYF. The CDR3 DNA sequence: TGTGCCAGCAGTGAACAGGGGAAAGAGACCCAGTACTTC.

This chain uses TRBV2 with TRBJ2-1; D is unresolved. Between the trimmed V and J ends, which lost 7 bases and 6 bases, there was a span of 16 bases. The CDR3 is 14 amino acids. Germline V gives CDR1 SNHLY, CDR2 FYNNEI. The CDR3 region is CASTPAYTANEQFF. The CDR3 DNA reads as TGTGCCAGCACCCCGGCCTACACGGCCAATGAGCAGTTCTTC.

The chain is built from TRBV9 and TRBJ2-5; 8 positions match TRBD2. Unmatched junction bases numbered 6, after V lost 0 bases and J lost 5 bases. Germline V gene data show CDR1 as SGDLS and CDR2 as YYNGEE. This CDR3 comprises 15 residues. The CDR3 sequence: CASSVATGGLETQYF. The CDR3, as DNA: TGTGCCAGCAGCGTAGCTACGGGAGGGCTGGAGACCCAGTACTTC.

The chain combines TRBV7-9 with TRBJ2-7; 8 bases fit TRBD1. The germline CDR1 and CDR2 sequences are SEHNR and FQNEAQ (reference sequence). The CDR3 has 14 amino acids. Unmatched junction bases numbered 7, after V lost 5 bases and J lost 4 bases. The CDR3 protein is CASSTTTGAYEQYF. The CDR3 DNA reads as TGTGCCAGCAGCACAACGACAGGGGCATACGAGCAGTACTTC.

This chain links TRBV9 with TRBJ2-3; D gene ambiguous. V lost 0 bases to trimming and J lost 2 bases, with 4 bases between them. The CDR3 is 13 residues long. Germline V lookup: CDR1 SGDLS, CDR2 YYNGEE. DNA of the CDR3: TGTGCCAGCAGCGTAGTACCCACAGATACGCAGTATTTT. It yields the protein CASSVVPTDTQYF.

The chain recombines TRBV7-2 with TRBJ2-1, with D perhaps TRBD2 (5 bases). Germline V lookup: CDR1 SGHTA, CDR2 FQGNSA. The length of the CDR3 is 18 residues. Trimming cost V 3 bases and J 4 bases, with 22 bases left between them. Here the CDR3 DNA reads TGTGCCAGCAGCTTTAGGACCCATGAGGCAGAGGGATACAATGAGCAGTTCTTC. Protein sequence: CASSFRTHEAEGYNEQFF.

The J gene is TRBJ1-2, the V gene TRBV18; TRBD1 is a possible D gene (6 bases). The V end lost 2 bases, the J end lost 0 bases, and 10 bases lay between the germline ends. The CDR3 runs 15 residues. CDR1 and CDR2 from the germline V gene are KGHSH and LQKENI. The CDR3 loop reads CASSPTGSANYGYTF. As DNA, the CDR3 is TGTGCCAGCTCACCAACAGGGTCCGCTAACTATGGCTACACCTTC.

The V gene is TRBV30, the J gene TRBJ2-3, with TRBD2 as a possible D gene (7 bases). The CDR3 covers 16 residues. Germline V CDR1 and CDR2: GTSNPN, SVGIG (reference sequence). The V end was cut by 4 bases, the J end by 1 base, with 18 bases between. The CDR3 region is CAWILVGGGGTDTQYF. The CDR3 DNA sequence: TGTGCCTGGATACTCGTAGGCGGGGGCGGCACAGATACGCAGTATTTT.

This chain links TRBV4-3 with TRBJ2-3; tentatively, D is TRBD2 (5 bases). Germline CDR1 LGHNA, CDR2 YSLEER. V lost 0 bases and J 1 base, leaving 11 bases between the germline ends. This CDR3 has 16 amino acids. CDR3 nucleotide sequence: TGCGCCAGCAGCCAAGATCTACAGAGGGGCACAGATACGCAGTATTTT. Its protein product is CASSQDLQRGTDTQYF.

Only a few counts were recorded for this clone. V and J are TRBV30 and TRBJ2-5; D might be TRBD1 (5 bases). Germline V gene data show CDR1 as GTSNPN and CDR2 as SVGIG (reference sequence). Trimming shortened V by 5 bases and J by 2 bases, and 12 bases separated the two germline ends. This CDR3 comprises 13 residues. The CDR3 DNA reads TGTGCCTGGGCAGGGATCCCTCAAGAGACCCAGTACTTC. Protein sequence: CAWAGIPQETQYF.

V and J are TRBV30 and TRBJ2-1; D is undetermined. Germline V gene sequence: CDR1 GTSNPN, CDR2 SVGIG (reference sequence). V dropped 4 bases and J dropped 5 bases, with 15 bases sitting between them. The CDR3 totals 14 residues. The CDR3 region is CAWTPVGLDNEQFF. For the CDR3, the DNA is TGTGCCTGGACCCCGGTAGGTTTGGACAATGAGCAGTTCTTC.